A selection of T cell receptor beta chains follows, all from one sample in a study of shared clonotypes between healthy human individuals. Using immunoSEQ multiplex PCR, the repertoire was profiled, and TCRdb retains in-frame clones only, with some absent. The top ten clones hold approximately 1.5% of a sample with about 1 million clones, about 75% of them seen once. Sequences were obtained from memory CD4+ T cells sorted from blood. All receptors derive from a man younger than 30 in good health. The CDR3 runs from the conserved cysteine through the conserved F or W. D genes are given only for firm matches. Some rows mark clone size as missing; the rest say once, few, many or name a class of expanded clone.

J gene | V gene | clone size | D gene | CDR3 protein | CDR3 DNA
TRBJ2-7 | TRBV5-6 | - | - | CASSFRSTGTSYEQYF | TGTGCCAGCAGCTTTCGGTCGACAGGAACCTCCTACGAGCAGTACTTC
TRBJ2-2 | TRBV9 | - | TRBD2 | CASSGGLADTGELFF | TGTGCCAGCTCGGGGGGACTAGCGGACACCGGGGAGCTGTTTTTT
TRBJ2-3 | TRBV5-1 | few | TRBD2 | CASSRTSGDTDTQYF | TGCGCCAGCAGCCGGACTAGCGGGGATACAGATACGCAGTATTTT
TRBJ2-7 | TRBV14 | - | - | CASSSLEVPLGQYF | TGTGCCAGCTCGTCCCTAGAAGTGCCGTTGGGGCAGTACTTC
TRBJ1-2 | TRBV30 | - | - | CAWSTGYNYGYTF | TGTGCCTGGAGTACGGGGTATAACTATGGCTACACCTTC
TRBJ1-3 | TRBV5-1 | - | - | CASSSGQSGNTIYF | TGCGCCAGCAGCTCGGGACAAAGTGGAAACACCATATATTTT
TRBJ2-2 | TRBV5-4 | - | - | CASSLDSVSVGTGELFF | TGTGCCAGCAGCTTGGATTCCGTCTCGGTCGGCACCGGGGAGCTGTTTTTT
TRBJ2-1 | TRBV28 | - | - | CASSSGTLAREQFF | TGTGCCAGCAGTTCCGGGACCCTGGCGCGCGAGCAGTTCTTC
TRBJ2-1 | TRBV5-1 | few | - | CASSSAPYNEQFF | TGCGCCAGCAGCTCTGCCCCTTACAATGAGCAGTTCTTC
TRBJ1-6 | TRBV11-1 | - | TRBD1 | CASSLATGGNSPLHF | TGTGCCAGCAGCTTAGCGACAGGGGGGAATTCACCCCTCCACTTT
TRBJ2-5 | TRBV6-6 | - | - | CASSRNQETQYF | TGTGCCAGCAGTCGGAACCAAGAGACCCAGTACTTC
TRBJ1-5 | TRBV5-1 | many | - | CASSFFILDQPQHF | TGCGCCAGCAGCTTTTTTATCTTGGATCAGCCCCAGCATTTT
TRBJ2-5 | TRBV12-1 | once | - | CASSFGWTSLGETQYF | TGTGCCAGCAGCTTTGGCTGGACAAGTTTGGGGGAGACCCAGTACTTC
TRBJ2-5 | TRBV4-1 | - | TRBD2 | CASSQGASGGGQETQYF | TGCGCCAGCAGCCAAGGGGCTAGCGGGGGCGGACAAGAGACCCAGTACTTC
TRBJ2-5 | TRBV6-5 | - | TRBD1 | CASSPDRGREETQYF | TGTGCCAGCAGTCCCGACAGGGGGCGCGAAGAGACCCAGTACTTC
TRBJ2-2 | TRBV21-1 | - | - | CASSKGKNRELFF | TGTGCCAGCAGCAAAGGGAAGAACCGGGAGCTGTTTTTT
TRBJ2-3 | TRBV5-4 | - | - | CASSTVAPKTQYF | TGTGCCAGCAGCACAGTGGCGCCCAAGACGCAGTATTTT
TRBJ1-6 | TRBV27 | - | - | CASSLEGGKGSPLHF | TGTGCCAGCAGTTTAGAGGGGGGGAAAGGTTCACCCCTCCACTTT
TRBJ1-2 | TRBV4-3 | - | - | CASSQDRTEGYTF | TGCGCCAGCAGCCAAGATCGTACAGAAGGCTACACCTTC
TRBJ2-1 | TRBV30 | few | - | CALGGTVSYNEQFF | TGTGCCCTGGGAGGGACAGTCTCCTACAATGAGCAGTTCTTC
TRBJ2-2 | TRBV5-1 | - | TRBD2 | CASSPTTSGKGAGELFF | TGCGCCAGCAGCCCTACGACTAGCGGGAAAGGTGCCGGGGAGCTGTTTTTT
TRBJ2-2 | TRBV5-4 | - | - | CASSLRDKSGELFF | TGTGCCAGCAGCTTAAGGGATAAATCCGGGGAGCTGTTTTTT
TRBJ2-7 | TRBV7-6 | - | TRBD2 | CASSPGLAGSGEQYF | TGTGCCAGCAGCCCAGGACTAGCGGGGAGTGGAGAGCAGTACTTC
TRBJ2-5 | TRBV20-1 | - | - | CSASSVETQYF | TGCAGTGCTTCTAGCGTAGAGACCCAGTACTTC
TRBJ2-3 | TRBV5-1 | - | TRBD2 | CASRTSGNTDTQYF | TGCGCCAGCAGGACTAGCGGGAACACAGATACGCAGTATTTT
TRBJ1-5 | TRBV2 | few | - | CASSGGNQPQHF | TGTGCCAGCAGCGGGGGCAATCAGCCCCAGCATTTT
TRBJ2-3 | TRBV19 | - | - | CASSDPRRGLTDTQYF | TGTGCCAGTTCAGACCCCCGGCGGGGCCTCACAGATACGCAGTATTTT
TRBJ1-6 | TRBV4-3 | - | - | CASSQDHSTGAWGSYNSPLHF | TGCGCCAGCAGCCAAGATCACTCAACCGGGGCTTGGGGATCCTATAATTCACCCCTCCACTTT
TRBJ2-3 | TRBV9 | - | TRBD1 | CASSIRDRADTQYF | TGTGCCAGCAGCATCCGGGACAGGGCAGATACGCAGTATTTT
TRBJ1-4 | TRBV4-1 | - | TRBD1 | CASSPSNRGTTNEKLFF | TGCGCCAGCAGCCCCTCTAACAGGGGGACAACTAATGAAAAACTGTTTTTT
TRBJ1-1 | TRBV4-1 | - | - | CASSQGPANTEAFF | TGCGCCAGCAGCCAAGGTCCGGCGAACACTGAAGCTTTCTTT
TRBJ2-2 | TRBV2 | - | - | CASRIVGPNTGELFF | TGTGCCAGCAGGATTGTTGGGCCCAACACCGGGGAGCTGTTTTTT
TRBJ2-7 | TRBV6-4 | - | TRBD2 | CASSRGLAPYEQYF | TGTGCCAGCAGTAGAGGACTAGCCCCCTACGAGCAGTACTTC
TRBJ1-5 | TRBV19 | - | - | CASSGDYSNQPQHF | TGTGCCAGTAGTGGGGACTATAGCAATCAGCCCCAGCATTTT
TRBJ1-2 | TRBV11-2 | - | - | CASSPDRNYGYTF | TGTGCCAGCAGTCCCGACAGAAACTATGGCTACACCTTC
TRBJ2-2 | TRBV4-1 | - | TRBD2 | CASSPGGGTGELFF | TGCGCCAGCAGCCCGGGGGGGGGCACCGGGGAGCTGTTTTTT
TRBJ2-7 | TRBV7-8 | once | - | CASSLVRGEQYF | TGTGCCAGCAGCTTAGTACGAGGCGAGCAGTACTTC
TRBJ2-7 | TRBV4-3 | - | - | CASSQDPLQGYEQYF | TGCGCCAGCAGCCAAGATCCGCTACAGGGCTACGAGCAGTACTTC
TRBJ2-6 | TRBV5-4 | - | TRBD2 | CASSFPGGSTANVLTF | TGTGCCAGCAGCTTCCCGGGGGGGTCCACGGCCAACGTCCTGACTTTC
TRBJ1-5 | TRBV7-2 | few | - | CASSLGGWQPQHF | TGTGCCAGCAGCTTAGGGGGCTGGCAGCCCCAGCATTTT
TRBJ2-3 | TRBV2 | - | - | CASRGMYTDTQYF | TGTGCCAGCAGGGGGATGTACACAGATACGCAGTATTTT
TRBJ2-2 | TRBV10-3 | - | TRBD2 | CAISRLAGGNTGELFF | TGTGCCATCAGCCGACTAGCGGGAGGTAACACCGGGGAGCTGTTTTTT
TRBJ2-5 | TRBV15 | - | TRBD1 | CATSLHRGTTETQYF | TGTGCCACCAGCTTACACAGGGGCACGACAGAGACCCAGTACTTC
TRBJ1-2 | TRBV5-6 | few | - | CASSSRGEGKLYGYTF | TGTGCCAGCAGCTCTCGGGGGGAAGGGAAGTTATATGGCTACACCTTC
TRBJ1-5 | TRBV7-2 | - | - | CASTPPGGTGNQPQHF | TGTGCCAGCACTCCCCCCGGTGGAACGGGCAATCAGCCCCAGCATTTT
TRBJ1-3 | TRBV6-1 | - | TRBD1 | CASSTGVSGNTIYF | TGTGCCAGCAGTACAGGGGTCTCTGGAAACACCATATATTTT
TRBJ1-4 | TRBV10-3 | once | - | CAISEVTGTNEKLFF | TGTGCCATCAGTGAGGTCACAGGGACTAATGAAAAACTGTTTTTT
TRBJ1-3 | TRBV6-6 | - | - | CASSTGNGNTIYF | TGTGCCAGCAGCACAGGGAATGGAAACACCATATATTTT
TRBJ2-5 | TRBV9 | - | TRBD2 | CASSFQTSREETQYF | TGTGCCAGCAGCTTCCAGACTAGCCGCGAAGAGACCCAGTACTTC
TRBJ2-2 | TRBV4-3 | - | TRBD2 | CASSQEGTRDGELFF | TGCGCCAGCAGCCAAGAAGGGACTAGGGACGGGGAGCTGTTTTTT
TRBJ1-2 | TRBV9 | - | - | CAMPWTAPFYGYTF | TGTGCCATGCCCTGGACAGCCCCATTCTATGGCTACACCTTC